The 22 T cell receptor beta chains given below trace back to one sample, sequenced in a study of T cells after yellow fever vaccination. Via MiXCR, TCRdb re-called the 5' RACE reads, giving one row per CDR3 protein. This sample has some 97,000 distinct CDR3 sequences, with under 7% found just once. The sample was CD8+ T cells sorted from PBMCs, taken 10 days after the yellow fever booster vaccination. Receptors originate from a man younger than 35 who received the YFV17D yellow fever vaccine.

This clonotype was counted only a few times. The chain uses TRBV5-5 and TRBJ2-7; tentatively, D is TRBD1 (6 bases). The germline CDR1 and CDR2 sequences are SGHKS and YYEKEE (reference sequence). The CDR3 covers 16 residues. Trimming shortened V by 0 bases and J by 3 bases, and 16 bases separated the two germline ends. CDR3: CASSLGDNTRNYEQYF. CDR3 DNA: TGTGCCAGCAGCTTGGGGGACAACACACGAAACTACGAGCAGTACTTC.

This clonotype was seen a handful of times. The chain links TRBV14 to TRBJ1-2; perhaps TRBD1 as D (6 bases). The V gene's germline CDR1 is SGHDN and CDR2 FVKESK. V was trimmed by 0 bases and J by 4 bases, leaving 15 bases between them. The CDR3 runs 16 residues. DNA for the CDR3: TGTGCCAGCAGCCAAGAACCCACAGGGAGGGTCTATGGCTACACCTTC. It specifies CASSQEPTGRVYGYTF.

In its sample, this clonotype was seen many times. This sequence joins TRBV7-9 and TRBJ2-7; D unresolved. Trimming took off 9 bases at V and 3 bases at J, with 15 bases between the two ends. CDR3 length equals 13 residues. CDR1 is SEHNR and CDR2 is FQNEAQ in the germline V gene (reference sequence). The CDR3 nucleotides are TGTGCCAGGTCGTGGGGTTTGGTCTACGAGCAGTACGTC. Protein: CARSWGLVYEQYV.

This clonotype occurred a few times. The V and J genes are TRBV12-3 or TRBV12-4 and TRBJ2-3; 7 bases are a match to TRBD2. The CDR3 consists of 14 residues. Trimming took 6 bases from V and 2 from J; bases not matched to a gene: 5. The CDR3 DNA follows: TGTGCCAGCAGACGGACTAGTGTCACAGATACGCAGTATTTT. Its translation: CASRRTSVTDTQYF.

This clonotype was observed a few times. V is TRBV27 and J is TRBJ2-5, with TRBD2 identical over 13 bases. The CDR3 spans 15 residues. V was pared by 6 bases and J by 1 base, with 2 bases of the junction left unmatched. Per the germline V gene, CDR1 is MNHEY and CDR2 is SMNVEV (reference sequence). The CDR3 nucleotides read TGTGCCAGCAGGACTAGCGGGGGGCCCCAAGAGACCCAGTACTTC. Translating it yields CASRTSGGPQETQYF.

Ten or more counts support this clonotype. The chain couples TRBV6-5 to TRBJ1-5; tentatively, D is TRBD1 (5 bases). Germline V gene data show CDR1 as MNHEY and CDR2 as SVGAGI. The CDR3 is 14 amino acids. V dropped 6 bases and J dropped 6 bases, with 15 bases sitting between them. The CDR3 protein is CASRPSIGGQPQHF. The CDR3 DNA sequence: TGTGCCAGCAGACCATCGATTGGGGGTCAGCCCCAGCATTTT.

Only a few counts were recorded for this clonotype. This chain links TRBV12-3 or TRBV12-4 with TRBJ1-2; tentatively, D is TRBD1 (5 bases). This CDR3 has 15 amino acids. V gave up 5 bases and J gave up 7 bases, with 20 bases separating them. CDR3 sequence reads: CASSGEAQAVGGYTF. As DNA, the CDR3 is TGTGCCAGCAGTGGAGAGGCACAGGCGGTTGGTGGCTACACCTTC.

The V and J genes are TRBV7-2 and TRBJ2-5; 8 bases match TRBD2. The length of the CDR3 is 17 residues. V was clipped by 5 bases and J by 2 bases; unmatched bases: 13. CDR1 SGHTA and CDR2 FQGNSA come from the germline V gene. This chain's CDR3 is CASSPLPGGREQETQYF. CDR3 nucleotide sequence: TGTGCCAGCAGCCCACTGCCGGGGGGGCGGGAGCAAGAGACCCAGTACTTC.

This clonotype was counted a few times. The CDR3 DNA follows: TGTGCCAGCACGCCCGGGACGGCCGCTAGCACAGATACGCAGTATTTT. Amino acid sequence: CASTPGTAASTDTQYF. The chain couples TRBV7-6 to TRBJ2-3, with D perhaps given as TRBD1 or TRBD2 (5 bases each). The CDR3 sequence is 16 residues long. Trimming stripped 7 bases from V and 0 bases from J, with 17 bases between. Germline CDR1 SGHVS, CDR2 FNYEAQ.

The chain joins TRBV7-3 to TRBJ2-3; 7 positions match TRBD1. This CDR3 is 15 amino acids long. V shed 5 bases and J 1 base; nucleotides not matched to a gene: 6. CDR1 and CDR2 from the germline V gene are SGHTA and FQGTGA. CDR3 nucleotides: TGTGCCAGCAGCCCGGGACAGAGACGCACAGATACGCAGTATTTT. Translated: CASSPGQRRTDTQYF.

This clonotype was observed at least ten times. The V gene is TRBV25-1, the J gene TRBJ2-5, with D possibly being TRBD2 (6 bases). V lost 9 bases to trimming and J lost 2 bases, with 16 bases between them. Germline values: CDR1 MGHDK, CDR2 SYGVNS. This CDR3 is built from 14 residues. The CDR3 loop reads CARGKRLAQETQYF. The CDR3 nucleotides are TGTGCCAGAGGGAAGCGGCTAGCGCAAGAGACCCAGTACTTC.

The V call is TRBV7-9, the J call TRBJ2-1; D remains ambiguous. Trimming removed 4 bases from V and 7 bases from J, with 8 bases in between. This CDR3 is built from 12 residues. Germline V CDR1 and CDR2: SEHNR, FQNEAQ (reference sequence). This CDR3 is CASSSGLNEQFF. The DNA of the CDR3 is TGTGCCAGCAGCTCCGGCTTAAATGAGCAGTTCTTC.

The chain employs TRBV3-1 and TRBJ2-6; D is ambiguous. With 2 bases removed from V and 1 base from J, the gap between germline ends came to 6 bases. The CDR3 has 15 residues. The V gene's germline CDR1 is LGHDT and CDR2 YNNKEL (reference sequence). CDR3 loop: CASSQSESGANVLTF. CDR3 DNA sequence: TGTGCCAGCAGCCAATCAGAATCTGGGGCCAACGTCCTGACTTTC.

This clonotype has more than one count but fewer than ten. V usage is TRBV4-3 and J usage is TRBJ2-7; 8 bases fit TRBD2. The J segment lost 3 bases and the V segment lost 0 bases, leaving 7 bases of the junction unmatched. This CDR3 is 16 amino acids long. Germline-derived CDR1 and CDR2 are LGHNA and YSLEER. The CDR3 sequence: CASSQESAGEYYEQYF. The CDR3 region has the DNA TGCGCCAGCAGCCAAGAATCAGCGGGGGAATACTACGAGCAGTACTTC.

This clonotype came up a few times. The chain carries TRBV2 and TRBJ2-7; 9 nucleotides match TRBD1. Per the germline V gene, CDR1 is SNHLY and CDR2 is FYNNEI. The CDR3 loop spans 14 amino acids. Losses at the gene ends were 6 bases for V and 2 bases for J; bases not matched to a gene: 5. The CDR3 reads CASRNRGLPYEQYV. CDR3 sequence (DNA): TGTGCCAGCAGGAACAGGGGGCTCCCCTACGAGCAGTACGTC.

This clonotype came up many times. V gene TRBV7-9 combines with J gene TRBJ1-5; 11 nucleotides align to TRBD1. This CDR3 region has 15 residues. Per germline, CDR1 SEHNR and CDR2 FQNEAQ (reference sequence). V lost 5 bases, J lost 7 bases, and 7 bases stayed unmatched. The CDR3 sequence: CASSPLGQGDQPQHF. The CDR3 region has the DNA TGTGCCAGCAGCCCCCTGGGACAGGGGGACCAGCCCCAGCATTTT.

This clonotype was seen at least ten times. The chain employs TRBV11-2 and TRBJ2-2; the D is unclear. V lost 3 bases and J lost 1, with 12 bases in between. Germline-derived CDR1 and CDR2 are SGHAT and FQNNGV. The CDR3 spans 16 residues. The CDR3 DNA is TGTGCCAGCAGCTTCCCGTTTGGGCAGAACACCGGGGAGCTGTTTTTT. Its translation is CASSFPFGQNTGELFF.

This clonotype was observed a handful of times. The chain is built from TRBV10-3 and TRBJ1-2; no definite D call. This CDR3 is built from 13 residues. Trimming left V 4 bases short and J 4 bases short, with 10 bases between. Germline V gene lookup returns CDR1 ENHRY and CDR2 SYGVKD. The CDR3 protein is CAISVRGGYGYTF. CDR3 coding DNA: TGTGCCATCAGTGTACGGGGAGGCTATGGCTACACCTTC.

This clonotype was picked up a small number of times. The CDR3 reads CASSLSPFNQPQHF. The CDR3 DNA reads TGTGCCAGCAGTTTAAGCCCTTTCAATCAGCCCCAGCATTTT. The chain links TRBV12-3 or TRBV12-4 to TRBJ1-5; no firm D call. Trimming left V 2 bases short and J 3 bases short, with 8 bases between. The CDR3 runs 14 residues.

This clonotype was picked up many times. J is TRBJ1-1 and V is TRBV5-1, with D tentatively TRBD1 (6 bases). The CDR3 is 12 amino acids. Trimming left V 0 bases short and J 11 bases short, with 11 bases between. Germline V gives CDR1 SGHRS, CDR2 YFSETQ. CDR3 loop: CASSLGAGEAFF. In DNA form, the CDR3 reads TGCGCCAGCAGCTTGGGGGCAGGGGAGGCTTTCTTT.

This clonotype was observed a handful of times. The V and J genes are TRBV19 and TRBJ1-1, with D maybe TRBD1 (5 bases). This CDR3 spans 17 amino acids. CDR1 is LNHDA, CDR2 SQIVND, per germline (reference sequence). The V and J ends lost 3 bases and 2 bases respectively, with 19 bases between them. CDR3 region: CASSMIPGTALNTEAFF. The CDR3 nucleotides are TGTGCCAGTAGTATGATCCCCGGGACCGCGCTAAACACTGAAGCTTTCTTT. The whole variable domain, filled in from reference TRBV19 and TRBJ1-1, reads DGGITQSPKYLFRKEGQNVTLSCEQNLNHDAMYWYRQDPGQGLRLIYYSQIVNDFQKGDIAEGYSVSREKKESFPLTVTSAQKNPTAFYLCASSMIPGTALNTEAFFGQGTRLTVV.

CDR3 DNA sequence: TGTGCCAGCAGCCCTAGAGCGCGTGGGGTTTTGGATGAGCAGTTCTTC. Protein: CASSPRARGVLDEQFF. The V and J genes are TRBV12-3 or TRBV12-4 and TRBJ2-1; the D is unclear. Trimming took off 6 bases at V and 8 bases at J, with 23 bases between the two ends. This CDR3 has 16 amino acids.